One sample yielded the 3 T cell receptor beta chains listed below, sequenced in a study of radiotherapy plus CTLA-4 blockade in lung cancer. Only in-frame clones appear in the TCRdb table, and some are missing; sequencing was by immunoSEQ multiplex PCR. The sample lists 30,000 to 40,000 clones; around 75% were seen once. The sequences come from peripheral blood, collected from a patient treated with radiotherapy plus ipilimumab. All receptors come from a human donor with non-small cell lung cancer that progressed on radiotherapy plus ipilimumab.

This sequence joins TRBV7-2 and TRBJ2-7; 10 bases fit TRBD1. Germline loops: CDR1 SGHTA, CDR2 FQGNSA. The CDR3 sequence is 14 residues long. The trim removed 5 bases at V and 4 bases at J, leaving 5 bases unmatched. In DNA form, the CDR3 reads TGTGCCAGCAGCGGGACAGGGGTCGGGTACGAGCAGTACTTC. Protein product: CASSGTGVGYEQYF.

The rearrangement uses TRBV2 and TRBJ2-7, with D possibly matching TRBD1 (6 bases). V was trimmed by 1 base and J by 4 bases, leaving 11 bases between them. CDR3 length: 14 amino acids. CDR1 SNHLY and CDR2 FYNNEI come from the germline V gene. The CDR3 nucleotides are TGTGCCAGCAGTGAAGGCTGGCAGGGGTACGAGCAGTACTTC. It codes for CASSEGWQGYEQYF.

Written as DNA, the CDR3 is TGCGCCAGCAGTCAAAGGGCCCAGACCTCCACAGATACGCAGTATTTT. Protein product: CASSQRAQTSTDTQYF. V gene TRBV4-1 combines with J gene TRBJ2-3, with unresolved D. V lost 6 bases to trimming and J lost 2 bases, with 18 bases between them. The CDR3 runs 16 residues. Germline lookup yields CDR1 MGHRA and CDR2 YSYEKL.